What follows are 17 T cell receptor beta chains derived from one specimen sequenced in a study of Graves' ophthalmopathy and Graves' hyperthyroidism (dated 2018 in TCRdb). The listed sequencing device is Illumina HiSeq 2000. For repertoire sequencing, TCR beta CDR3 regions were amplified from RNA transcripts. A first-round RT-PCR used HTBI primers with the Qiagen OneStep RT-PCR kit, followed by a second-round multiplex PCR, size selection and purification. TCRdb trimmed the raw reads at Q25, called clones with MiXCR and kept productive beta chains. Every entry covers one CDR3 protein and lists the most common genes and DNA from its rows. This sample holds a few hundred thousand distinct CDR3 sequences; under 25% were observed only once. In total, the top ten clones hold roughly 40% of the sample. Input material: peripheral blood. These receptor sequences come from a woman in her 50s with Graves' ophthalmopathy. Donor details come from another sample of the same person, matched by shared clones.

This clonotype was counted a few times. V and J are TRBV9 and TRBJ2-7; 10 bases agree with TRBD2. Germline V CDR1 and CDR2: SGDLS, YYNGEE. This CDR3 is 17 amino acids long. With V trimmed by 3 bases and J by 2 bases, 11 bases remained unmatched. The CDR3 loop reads CASSGEGTSESPYEQYF. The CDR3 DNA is TGTGCCAGCAGCGGAGAGGGGACTAGCGAGAGTCCCTACGAGCAGTACTTC.

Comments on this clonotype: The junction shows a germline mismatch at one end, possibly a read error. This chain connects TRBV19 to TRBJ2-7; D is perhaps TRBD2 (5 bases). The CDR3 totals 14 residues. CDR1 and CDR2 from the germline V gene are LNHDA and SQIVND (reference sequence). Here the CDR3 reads CASRIEGATGEQSF. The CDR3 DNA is TGTGCCAGCAGGATAGAGGGCGCTACCGGGGAGCAGTCCTTC.

The CDR3 region is CASSEFSSGLYEQYF. The CDR3 region has the DNA TGTGCCAGCAGCGAATTCTCTAGCGGACTCTACGAGCAGTACTTC. The V call is TRBV7-9, the J call TRBJ2-7, with 7 bases lining up with TRBD2. Germline CDR1 and CDR2: SEHNR and FQNEAQ (reference sequence). V trimming: 5 bases; J trimming: 3 bases; junction bases outside the gene matches: 10. This CDR3 has 15 residues.

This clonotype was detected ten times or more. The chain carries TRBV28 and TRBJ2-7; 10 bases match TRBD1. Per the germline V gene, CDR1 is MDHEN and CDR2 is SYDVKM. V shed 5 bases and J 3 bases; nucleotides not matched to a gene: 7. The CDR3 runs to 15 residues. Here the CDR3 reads CASSRPDRGVYEQYF. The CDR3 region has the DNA TGTGCCAGCAGTCGCCCGGACAGGGGGGTCTACGAGCAGTACTTC.

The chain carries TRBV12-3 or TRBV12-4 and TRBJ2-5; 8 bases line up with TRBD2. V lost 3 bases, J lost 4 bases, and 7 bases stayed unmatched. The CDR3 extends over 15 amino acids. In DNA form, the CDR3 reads TGTGCCAGCAGTTTTGGCGGGCTAGCGGGAGAGACCCAGTACTTC. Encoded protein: CASSFGGLAGETQYF.

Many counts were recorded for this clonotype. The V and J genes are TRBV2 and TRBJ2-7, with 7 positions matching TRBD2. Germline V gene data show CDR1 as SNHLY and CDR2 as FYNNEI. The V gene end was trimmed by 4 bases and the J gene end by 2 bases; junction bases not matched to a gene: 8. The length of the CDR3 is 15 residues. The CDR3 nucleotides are TGTGCCAGCAGTGGTCTAGCGGTTCCGACCTACGAGCAGTACTTC. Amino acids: CASSGLAVPTYEQYF.

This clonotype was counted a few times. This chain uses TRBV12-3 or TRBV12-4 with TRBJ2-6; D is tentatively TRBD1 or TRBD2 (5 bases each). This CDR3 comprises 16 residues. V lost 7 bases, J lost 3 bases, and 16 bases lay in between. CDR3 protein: CASTDGGDGGANVLTF. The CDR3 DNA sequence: TGTGCCAGCACCGACGGTGGGGACGGTGGGGCCAACGTCCTGACTTTC.

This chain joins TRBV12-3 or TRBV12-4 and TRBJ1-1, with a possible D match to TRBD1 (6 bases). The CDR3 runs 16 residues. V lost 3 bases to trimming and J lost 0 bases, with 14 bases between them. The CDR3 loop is CASSLLMEGVNTEAFF. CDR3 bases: TGTGCCAGCAGTTTGCTTATGGAGGGGGTGAACACTGAAGCTTTCTTT.

Written as DNA, the CDR3 is TGTGCCAGCAGCTTAGCAGGTCAGCTAGAGACCCAGTACTTC. Its translation: CASSLAGQLETQYF. The V and J genes are TRBV7-2 and TRBJ2-5; D ambiguous. The V gene's germline CDR1 is SGHTA and CDR2 FQGNSA. Trimming pared 0 bases from V and 4 bases from J, leaving 9 bases between. The CDR3 has 14 residues.

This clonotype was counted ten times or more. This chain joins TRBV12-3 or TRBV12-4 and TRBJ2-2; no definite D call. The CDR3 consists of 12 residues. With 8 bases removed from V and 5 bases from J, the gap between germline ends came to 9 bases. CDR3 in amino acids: CASSVGTGELFF. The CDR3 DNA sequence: TGTGCCAGCTCGGTAGGGACCGGGGAGCTGTTTTTT.

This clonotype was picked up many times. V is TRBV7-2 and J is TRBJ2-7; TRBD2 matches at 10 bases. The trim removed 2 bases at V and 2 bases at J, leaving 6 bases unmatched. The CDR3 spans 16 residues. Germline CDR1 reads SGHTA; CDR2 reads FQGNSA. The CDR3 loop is CASSLSASGSTYEQYF. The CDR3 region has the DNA TGTGCCAGCAGCTTATCGGCTAGCGGGAGCACCTACGAGCAGTACTTC.

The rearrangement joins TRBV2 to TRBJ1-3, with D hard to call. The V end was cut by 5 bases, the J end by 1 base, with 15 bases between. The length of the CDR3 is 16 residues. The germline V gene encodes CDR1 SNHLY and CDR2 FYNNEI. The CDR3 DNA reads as TGTGCCAGCAGTCCCCGACCGCCCGTTTCTGGAAACACCATATATTTT. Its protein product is CASSPRPPVSGNTIYF. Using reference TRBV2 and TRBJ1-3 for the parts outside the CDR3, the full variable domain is EPEVTQTPSHQVTQMGQEVILRCVPISNHLYFYWYRQILGQKVEFLVSFYNNEISEKSEIFDDQFSVERPDGSNFTLKIRSTKLEDSAMYFCASSPRPPVSGNTIYFGEGSWLTVV.

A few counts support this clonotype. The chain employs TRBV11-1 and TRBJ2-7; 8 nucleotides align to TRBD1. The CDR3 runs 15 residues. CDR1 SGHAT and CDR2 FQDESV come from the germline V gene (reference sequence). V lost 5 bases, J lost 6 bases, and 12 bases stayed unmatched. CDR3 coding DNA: TGTGCCAGCAGCCCCTCCCAGGGGGCGCTGGGCGAGCAGTACTTC. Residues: CASSPSQGALGEQYF.

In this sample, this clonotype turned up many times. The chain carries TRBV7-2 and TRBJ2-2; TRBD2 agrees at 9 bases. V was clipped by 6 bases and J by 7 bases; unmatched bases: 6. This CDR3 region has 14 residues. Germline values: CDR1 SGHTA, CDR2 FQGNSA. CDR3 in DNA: TGTGCCAGCAGACCGGGACTAGCTGTCGGGGAGCTGTTTTTT. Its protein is CASRPGLAVGELFF.

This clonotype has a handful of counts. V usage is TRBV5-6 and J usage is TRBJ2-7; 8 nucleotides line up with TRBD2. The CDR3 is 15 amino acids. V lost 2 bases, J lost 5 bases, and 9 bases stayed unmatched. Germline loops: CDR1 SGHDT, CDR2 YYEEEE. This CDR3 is CASSFGGAGGNEQYF. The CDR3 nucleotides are TGTGCCAGCAGCTTCGGTGGGGCGGGAGGTAACGAGCAGTACTTC.

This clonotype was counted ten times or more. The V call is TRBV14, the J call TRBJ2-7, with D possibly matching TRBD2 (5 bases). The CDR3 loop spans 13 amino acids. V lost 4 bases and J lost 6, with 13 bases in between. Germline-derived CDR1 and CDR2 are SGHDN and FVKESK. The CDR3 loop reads CASSLSRGLEQYF. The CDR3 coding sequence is TGTGCCAGCAGCCTCTCAAGAGGGCTCGAGCAGTACTTC.

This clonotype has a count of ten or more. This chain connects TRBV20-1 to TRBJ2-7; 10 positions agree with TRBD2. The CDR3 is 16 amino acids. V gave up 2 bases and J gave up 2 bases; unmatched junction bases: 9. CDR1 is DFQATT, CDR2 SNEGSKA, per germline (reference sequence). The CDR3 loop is CSARPGTSANAYEQYF. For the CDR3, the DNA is TGCAGTGCTAGACCCGGGACTAGCGCGAATGCCTACGAGCAGTACTTC.